Listed here is a single T cell receptor beta chain. The target antigen is unknown. The sample originates from a study of T cell responses to AZD1222 COVID-19 vaccine. Study findings and constraints: Donors skewed white British and female; clonal diversity was possibly underestimated. Repertoires in all cases were sampled only once the peak T cell response had passed.

It was second doses at about 4 or about 12 weeks that were pooled. The data were produced by immunoSEQ multiplex PCR, yet TCRdb's version contains in-frame clones alone and is incomplete. The sample yields some 140,000 clones, 88% seen once. V was shortened by 4 bases and J by 4 bases, with 8 bases between the two germline ends. The CDR3 runs to 13 residues. Germline assignment: CDR1 LNHNV and CDR2 YYDKDF (reference sequence). The genes are TRBV15 and TRBJ1-5; D unclear. The sample in question was peripheral blood, obtained 28 days after the second AZD1222 dose. This sequence was found in an adult who received the AZD1222 COVID-19 vaccine. The CDR3 DNA sequence: TGTGCCACCAGCACGGGCCTGAATCAGCCCCAGCATTTT. Protein product: CATSTGLNQPQHF.